This T cell receptor beta chain emerged from a study of T-cell memory formation after mild COVID-19. Study-wide results and caveats: Detection of some responders pre-infection suggested pre-existing cross-reactive memory T cells participated. Clones that contracted from day 15 to 85 were balanced CD4/CD8, while later expanders leaned CD4+.

The CDR3 consists of 13 residues. Between the trimmed V and J ends, which lost 5 bases and 6 bases, there was a span of 10 bases. Germline lookup yields CDR1 MNHEY and CDR2 SMNVEV (reference sequence). Concerning this clonotype itself: Its specificity is not known.

Researchers used 5'RACE with constant-segment primers to make TCR alpha and TCR beta cDNA libraries that carry sample barcodes and UMIs. In TCRdb, the 5' RACE reads were re-called with MiXCR into one record per CDR3 protein. This sample yields hundreds of thousands of distinct CDR3 sequences, of which roughly 25% are seen a single time; around 13% belongs to the top ten. The sequenced sample consisted of PBMCs or a T cell subset sorted from them (not recorded which). The receptor's source is an adult woman who had mild COVID-19 (a few samples of this study predate the infection). Cell type and time point are not known. The chain carries TRBV27 and TRBJ2-2; TRBD1 might be the D (6 bases). The CDR3 is CASSGGEAGELFF. CDR3 bases: TGTGCCAGCAGTGGGGGCGAGGCCGGGGAGCTGTTTTTT.